The 29 T cell receptor beta chains below come from one sample, sequenced in a study of monozygotic twins with inflammatory bowel disease (dated by TCRdb to the late 2010s). Library preparation employed 5' RACE. TCRdb names Illumina HiSeq 2500 as the instrument used. TCRdb reprocessed the reads; each CDR3 protein sequence makes one entry, and DNA is unavailable. This sample's listing comprises 440,000 or so distinct CDR3 sequences. The top ten hold about 2.3% of the sample. The sequencing input was blood. All receptors derive from a human donor with ulcerative colitis or Crohn's disease, or a healthy co-twin of an affected twin (not recorded which).

The CDR3 sequence: CASNRYGDTEAFF. This chain links TRBV27 with TRBJ1-1. The CDR3 runs 13 residues. Germline assignment: CDR1 MNHEY and CDR2 SMNVEV (reference sequence).

J is TRBJ2-7 and V is TRBV5-1; lacking DNA, the TRBD1 call made by TCRdb goes unchecked. There are 16 residues in the CDR3. Per the germline V gene, CDR1 is SGHRS and CDR2 is YFSETQ. The CDR3 loop is CASSLDGSSGIWEQYF. Full variable domain (rest looked up from reference TRBV5-1 and TRBJ2-7): KAGVTQTPRYLIKTRGQQVTLSCSPISGHRSVSWYQQTPGQGLQFLFEYFSETQRNKGNFPGRFSGRQFSNSRSEMNVSTLELGDSALYLCASSLDGSSGIWEQYFGPGTRLTVT.

The V call is TRBV7-2, the J call TRBJ2-2; TCRdb proposes TRBD1, but this gene call is untestable without DNA. CDR3 length: 14 residues. CDR1 SGHTA and CDR2 FQGNSA come from the germline V gene. The CDR3 reads CASSPGQHTGELFF. Filled out from reference TRBV7-2 and TRBJ2-2, the complete variable domain reads GAGVSQSPSNKVTEKGKDVELRCDPISGHTALYWYRQSLGQGLEFLIYFQGNSAPDKSGLPSDRFSAERTGGSVSTLTIQRTQQEDSAVYLCASSPGQHTGELFFGEGSRLTVL.

The J gene is TRBJ1-3, the V gene TRBV5-5. Germline-derived CDR1 and CDR2 are SGHKS and YYEKEE (reference sequence). The CDR3 has 14 residues. The CDR3 loop reads CASSWQGTGNTIYF.

This chain joins TRBV11-2 and TRBJ2-3. The CDR3 has 14 amino acids. Germline CDR1 reads SGHAT; CDR2 reads FQNNGV. This chain's CDR3 is CASSLRDPTDTQYF.

The chain recombines TRBV14 with TRBJ1-3. This CDR3 contains 16 residues. CDR1 SGHDN and CDR2 FVKESK come from the germline V gene. The CDR3 sequence is CASSQAKASSGNTIYF. Together with reference TRBV14 and TRBJ1-3, the CDR3 gives the full variable domain: EAGVTQFPSHSVIEKGQTVTLRCDPISGHDNLYWYRRVMGKEIKFLLHFVKESKQDESGMPNNRFLAERTGGTYSTLKVQPAELEDSGVYFCASSQAKASSGNTIYFGEGSWLTVV.

The rearrangement uses TRBV18 and TRBJ1-1. The CDR3 has 15 residues. The V gene's germline CDR1 is KGHSH and CDR2 LQKENI. CDR3 sequence reads: CASSPPLLGNTEAFF.

This chain connects TRBV6-2 or TRBV6-3 to TRBJ2-3. The CDR3 loop spans 13 amino acids. Germline V gene data show CDR1 as MNHEY and CDR2 as SVGEGT. The CDR3 is CASSFLGADTQYF.

The chain uses TRBV6-5 and TRBJ2-3; without DNA, the TCRdb call of TRBD1 cannot be checked. Per germline, CDR1 MNHEY and CDR2 SVGAGI. The CDR3 is 16 amino acids. The CDR3 sequence is CASSTQGGRRTDTQYF.

The J gene is TRBJ1-1, the V gene TRBV7-8. The CDR3 extends over 12 amino acids. Germline CDR1 reads SGHVS; CDR2 reads FQNEAQ. The CDR3 sequence: CASSPRNIEAFF. Full variable domain (missing parts from reference TRBV7-8 and TRBJ1-1): GAGVSQSPRYKVAKRGQDVALRCDPISGHVSLFWYQQALGQGPEFLTYFQNEAQLDKSGLPSDRFFAERPEGSVSTLKIQRTQQEDSAVYLCASSPRNIEAFFGQGTRLTVV.

The rearrangement joins TRBV7-9 to TRBJ2-5. This CDR3 comprises 15 residues. Per germline, CDR1 SEHNR and CDR2 FQNEAQ (reference sequence). CDR3 amino acids: CASSAAENFGKTQYF.

The chain links TRBV18 to TRBJ2-7; TCRdb indicates TRBD1, and absent DNA this call remains unverified. The germline V gene encodes CDR1 KGHSH and CDR2 LQKENI. CDR3 size: 14 residues. The CDR3 loop is CASSPSLTANEQYF.

The chain joins TRBV29-1 to TRBJ1-2; TCRdb indicates TRBD1, and absent DNA this call remains unverified. This CDR3 spans 12 amino acids. In germline, CDR1 is SQVTM, CDR2 ANQGSEA. CDR3 sequence reads: CSVGGQNYGYTF.

This sequence joins TRBV28 and TRBJ2-3; TCRdb names TRBD2, which stays unverified in the absence of DNA. Germline V gene sequence: CDR1 MDHEN, CDR2 SYDVKM. This CDR3 region has 17 residues. CDR3 sequence: CASGPLGAGGPVATQYF.

The J gene is TRBJ1-6, the V gene TRBV10-3. Germline V gives CDR1 ENHRY, CDR2 SYGVKD. This CDR3 is built from 13 residues. Here the CDR3 reads CAISDRGNSPLHF.

The genes are TRBV6-5 and TRBJ1-5. CDR1 is MNHEY and CDR2 is SVGAGI in the germline V gene. The CDR3 length is 13 residues. The CDR3 region is CASSDRPQQPQHF.

The chain carries TRBV7-3 and TRBJ2-1; absent DNA, TCRdb's TRBD2 call cannot be checked. The germline V gene has CDR1 SGHTA and CDR2 FQGTGA. The CDR3 is 11 amino acids. The CDR3 sequence: CASSSGTRLFF.

The rearrangement joins TRBV18 to TRBJ2-3; TCRdb designates TRBD1, a call that cannot be tested without DNA. The CDR3 covers 14 residues. Germline CDR1 is KGHSH and CDR2 is LQKENI. CDR3 amino acids: CASSPGRSTDTQYF.

The V and J genes are TRBV7-9 and TRBJ1-2; the TCRdb D gene call, TRBD1, has no DNA to confirm it. The CDR3 contains 16 residues. Germline CDR1 and CDR2: SEHNR and FQNEAQ (reference sequence). CDR3 sequence reads: CASSLGTGTASLGYTF.

This chain links TRBV11-2 with TRBJ1-1. The V gene's germline CDR1 is SGHAT and CDR2 FQNNGV. CDR3 length: 13 amino acids. The CDR3 protein is CASSFRVNAEAFF.

This chain uses TRBV3-1 with TRBJ2-1; TCRdb picks TRBD2, but there is no DNA to check that call. The CDR3 consists of 14 residues. Germline CDR1 and CDR2: LGHDT and YNNKEL (reference sequence). CDR3 region: CASSRREGYNEQFF.

J is TRBJ2-1 and V is TRBV29-1; TCRdb's D call of TRBD1 is untestable without DNA. This CDR3 contains 15 residues. The germline V gene has CDR1 SQVTM and CDR2 ANQGSEA. CDR3 region: CSVGRGLGFGDEQFF.

The J gene is TRBJ1-4, the V gene TRBV7-8. The CDR3 has 16 amino acids. Germline CDR1 and CDR2: SGHVS and FQNEAQ. The CDR3 protein is CASSPDGGEPNEKLFF.

V usage is TRBV20-1 and J usage is TRBJ2-5; TCRdb gives TRBD1 as the D gene, but with no DNA this cannot be confirmed. This CDR3 has 16 amino acids. Per germline, CDR1 DFQATT and CDR2 SNEGSKA (reference sequence). CDR3 loop: CSARAGLGAYQETQYF.

This chain links TRBV5-1 with TRBJ1-5; TCRdb's D call, TRBD1, is unchecked because there is no DNA. The CDR3 covers 16 residues. Germline-derived CDR1 and CDR2 are SGHRS and YFSETQ. The CDR3 spells CASSLGGARGNQPQHF.

The chain recombines TRBV7-6 with TRBJ2-3; the TCRdb call, TRBD2, lacks DNA for checking. The germline gives CDR1 SGHVS, CDR2 FNYEAQ. CDR3 size: 16 residues. CDR3 sequence: CASSRGGSGRWDTQYF. Full variable domain (outside the CDR3, taken from reference TRBV7-6 and TRBJ2-3): GAGVSQSPRYKVTKRGQDVALRCDPISGHVSLYWYRQALGQGPEFLTYFNYEAQQDKSGLPNDRFSAERPEGSISTLTIQRTEQRDSAMYRCASSRGGSGRWDTQYFGPGTRLTVL.

The chain is built from TRBV15 and TRBJ1-2. The CDR3 sequence is 16 residues long. Germline-derived CDR1 and CDR2 are LNHNV and YYDKDF (reference sequence). The CDR3 protein is CATSRDPGLSPEGYTF.

This rearrangement joins TRBV5-1 to TRBJ2-1; no DNA is available, so the TRBD1 call from TCRdb remains unchecked. CDR1 and CDR2 (germline): SGHRS, YFSETQ. The length of the CDR3 is 17 residues. The CDR3 loop reads CASSPTSGRYSYNEQFF.

The rearrangement uses TRBV20-1 and TRBJ2-3; TCRdb names TRBD1, which stays unverified in the absence of DNA. This CDR3 contains 13 residues. In germline, CDR1 is DFQATT, CDR2 SNEGSKA (reference sequence). The CDR3 loop reads CSALGQYTDTQYF.